The subject of this entry is one T cell receptor (beta chain). TCRdb keeps only in-frame clones here, not all; method: immunoSEQ multiplex PCR. The sample lists tens of thousands of clones; 80% to 90% were seen once. This sample is drawn from a study of blood T cell repertoires in COVID-19. About the study: T cells, B-cell-depleted T cells, or PBMCs supplied cDNA or gDNA.

Trimming removed 1 base at V and 2 bases at J, with 15 bases between. The CDR3 totals 16 residues. Looked up from germline, CDR1 is MGHRA and CDR2 is YSYEKL. The sequenced sample consisted of peripheral blood. J is TRBJ2-7 and V is TRBV4-1; the D gene is possibly TRBD2 (6 bases). This TCR was recovered from a human donor with acute or convalescent COVID-19. The donor label of this sample is uncertain. The CDR3 sequence: CASSQVLGRSPYEQYF. CDR3 in DNA: TGCGCCAGCAGCCAAGTGCTCGGGAGATCCCCCTACGAGCAGTACTTC.